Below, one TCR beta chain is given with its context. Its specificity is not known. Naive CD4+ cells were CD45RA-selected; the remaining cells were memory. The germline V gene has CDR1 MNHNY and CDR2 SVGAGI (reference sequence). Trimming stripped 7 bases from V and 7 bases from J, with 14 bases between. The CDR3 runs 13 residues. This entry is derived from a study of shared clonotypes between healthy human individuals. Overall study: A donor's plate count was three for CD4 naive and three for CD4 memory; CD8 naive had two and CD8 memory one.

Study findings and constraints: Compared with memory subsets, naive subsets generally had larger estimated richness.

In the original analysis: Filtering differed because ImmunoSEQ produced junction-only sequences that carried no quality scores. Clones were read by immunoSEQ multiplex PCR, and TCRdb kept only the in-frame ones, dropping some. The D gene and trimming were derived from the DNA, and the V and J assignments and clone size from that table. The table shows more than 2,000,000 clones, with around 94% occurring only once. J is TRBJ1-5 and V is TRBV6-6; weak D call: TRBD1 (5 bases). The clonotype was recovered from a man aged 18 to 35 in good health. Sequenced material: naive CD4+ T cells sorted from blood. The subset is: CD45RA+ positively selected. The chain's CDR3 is CASIGTSRQPQHF. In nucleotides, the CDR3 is TGTGCCAGCATCGGGACCTCCAGGCAGCCCCAGCATTTT.